This entry lists 16 T cell receptor beta chains sequenced from one sample in a study of sequential checkpoint blockade in melanoma. Clones were sequenced by immunoSEQ multiplex PCR, and TCRdb holds only the in-frame ones, with some missing. There are about 3,800 clones in the sample; around 23% occur only once, and around 25% lies in the top ten. The treatment denotes: randomized to nivolumab then ipilimumab (arm A) or the reverse (arm B). Source: tumor tissue (inferred from file names), taken from a patient given nivolumab and ipilimumab in sequence. The origin of the receptors is a human donor with melanoma.

The chain links TRBV18 to TRBJ2-3, with D unresolved. Germline CDR1 and CDR2: KGHSH and LQKENI. Deletions cut 4 bases from V and 2 bases from J, with 13 bases between. This CDR3 contains 15 residues. The CDR3 protein is CASSQHNAPTDTQYF. The DNA of the CDR3 is TGTGCCAGCTCACAACACAACGCCCCCACAGATACGCAGTATTTT.

At least ten counts were recorded for this clone. This sequence joins TRBV11-3 and TRBJ2-1; D not resolved. The CDR3 totals 14 residues. CDR1 is SGHNT, CDR2 YENEEA, per germline. The V end was cut by 0 bases, the J end by 2 bases, with 5 bases between. The DNA of the CDR3 is TGTGCCAGCAGCTTAGACAGTACCTACAATGAGCAGTTCTTC. This encodes CASSLDSTYNEQFF.

This rearrangement joins TRBV30 to TRBJ1-4; 9 bases fit TRBD1. CDR1 GTSNPN and CDR2 SVGIG come from the germline V gene (reference sequence). The CDR3 runs 14 residues. Germline trimming cut 0 bases from V and 8 bases from J; bases unmatched to any gene: 4. The CDR3 DNA reads TGTGCCTGGAGTGTGGGACAGGGTCCCGAAAAACTGTTTTTT. It codes for CAWSVGQGPEKLFF.

V is TRBV14 and J is TRBJ2-7; 8 nucleotides align to TRBD1. This CDR3 is 17 amino acids long. The J segment lost 4 bases and the V segment lost 7 bases, leaving 18 bases of the junction unmatched. Germline V gene sequence: CDR1 SGHDN, CDR2 FVKESK. The CDR3, as DNA: TGTGCCAGCAACCTAACTGAGGCAGGGGGCGTAGGGTACGAGCAGTACTTC. As protein: CASNLTEAGGVGYEQYF. Complete variable domain (other parts from reference TRBV14 and TRBJ2-7): EAGVTQFPSHSVIEKGQTVTLRCDPISGHDNLYWYRRVMGKEIKFLLHFVKESKQDESGMPNNRFLAERTGGTYSTLKVQPAELEDSGVYFCASNLTEAGGVGYEQYFGPGTRLTVT.

The rearrangement links TRBV28 to TRBJ1-1, with 9 positions matching TRBD1. Germline CDR1 is MDHEN and CDR2 is SYDVKM. V was pared by 6 bases and J by 3 bases, with 5 bases of the junction left unmatched. This CDR3 region has 14 residues. This chain's CDR3 is CASSGGQGHTEAFF. CDR3 nucleotide sequence: TGTGCCAGCAGCGGGGGACAGGGTCACACTGAAGCTTTCTTT.

The CDR3: CASSVRGPPHEQFF. The CDR3, as DNA: TGTGCCAGCAGTGTAAGGGGGCCCCCCCATGAGCAGTTCTTC. The J gene is TRBJ2-1, the V gene TRBV25-1; TRBD1 matches 7 bases. Germline CDR1 and CDR2: MGHDK and SYGVNS. This CDR3 has 14 residues. Germline trimming cut 4 bases from V and 8 bases from J; bases unmatched to any gene: 8.

This chain joins TRBV19 and TRBJ1-5; no definite D call. Per germline, CDR1 LNHDA and CDR2 SQIVND (reference sequence). V was cut by 10 bases and J by 0 bases, with 7 bases left in between. CDR3 size: 12 residues. The CDR3 loop reads CATLVSNQPQHF. The CDR3 region has the DNA TGTGCCACCCTTGTTAGCAATCAGCCCCAGCATTTT.

This clone was recorded a few times. The V and J genes are TRBV6-8 and TRBJ1-3, with unresolved D. The CDR3 loop spans 17 amino acids. Germline CDR1 MNHGY, CDR2 SAAAGT. The V and J ends lost 6 bases and 0 bases respectively, with 18 bases between them. CDR3 coding DNA: TGTGCCAGCAGCCTAAGAGGGCCAGGAAGCTCTGGAAACACCATATATTTT. Translation gives CASSLRGPGSSGNTIYF.

The gene calls are TRBV19 and TRBJ2-1; weak D call: TRBD2 (6 bases). V lost 2 bases and J lost 0, with 11 bases in between. The CDR3 runs to 16 residues. Germline V gene lookup returns CDR1 LNHDA and CDR2 SQIVND (reference sequence). The chain's CDR3 is CASSIRAGSSYNEQFF. CDR3 in DNA: TGTGCCAGTAGTATAAGAGCGGGCAGCTCCTACAATGAGCAGTTCTTC.

Ten or more counts support this clone. The chain couples TRBV11-3 to TRBJ2-1; 7 bases map to TRBD2. The CDR3 consists of 14 residues. Germline loops: CDR1 SGHNT, CDR2 YENEEA. J gave up 8 bases and V 3 bases, and 7 bases lay outside the gene matches. The CDR3 here is CASSLGGGSDEQFF. The DNA for the CDR3 is TGTGCCAGCAGCTTGGGGGGAGGGTCGGATGAGCAGTTCTTC.

Only a few counts were recorded for this clone. One or more nucleotides could not be called with certainty, so the encoded amino acid is given as X. The V gene is TRBV18, the J gene TRBJ2-7; D unclear. CDR3 length: 12 residues. Germline V gene data show CDR1 as KGHSH and CDR2 as LQKENI. Trimming left V 2 bases short and J 3 bases short, with 5 bases between. The CDR3, as DNA: TGTGCCAGCTCACCAGACAYCTACGAGCAGTACTTC. Its protein is CASSPDXYEQYF.

Within the sample, this clone is medium-sized. The chain links TRBV11-3 to TRBJ2-2; D not certain. CDR1 and CDR2 from the germline V gene are SGHNT and YENEEA. This CDR3 is built from 15 residues. Trimming shortened V by 0 bases and J by 0 bases, and 5 bases separated the two germline ends. The CDR3 spells CASSLDTTNTGELFF. In nucleotides, the CDR3 is TGTGCCAGCAGCTTAGACACCACGAACACCGGGGAGCTGTTTTTT.

CDR3 nucleotides: TGTGCCAGACAGGCGAACACTGAAGCTTTCTTT. It translates to CARQANTEAFF. The gene calls are TRBV12-5 and TRBJ1-1; D is perhaps TRBD1 (6 bases). The CDR3 runs to 11 residues. Looked up from germline, CDR1 is LGHNT and CDR2 is FRNRAP.

The sample holds many counts of this clone. CDR3 region: CASSLGGMGRETQYF. The CDR3 DNA reads as TGTGCCAGCAGCTTAGGCGGAATGGGTCGCGAGACCCAGTACTTC. This chain links TRBV11-3 with TRBJ2-5; no firm D call. Trimming took 1 base from V and 5 from J, leaving 14 bases between them. This CDR3 is built from 15 residues. The germline V gene has CDR1 SGHNT and CDR2 YENEEA.

The sample holds a few counts of this clone. This chain uses TRBV6-8 with TRBJ1-5; D unclear. V was pared by 6 bases and J by 5 bases, with 17 bases between. Germline V gene data show CDR1 as MNHGY and CDR2 as SAAAGT. This CDR3 contains 15 residues. CDR3 loop: CASSQDGNWDQPQHF. The CDR3 DNA is TGTGCCAGCAGCCAGGACGGGAATTGGGATCAGCCCCAGCATTTT.

This clone has only a few counts. V is TRBV11-3 and J is TRBJ2-3; 9 bases are a match to TRBD1. The CDR3 has 15 amino acids. The V segment lost 5 bases and the J segment 4 bases; nucleotides outside the gene matches: 7. Germline-derived CDR1 and CDR2 are SGHNT and YENEEA. The CDR3 is CASSPVQGAADTQYF. For the CDR3, the DNA is TGTGCCAGCAGCCCGGTACAGGGGGCTGCAGATACGCAGTATTTT.